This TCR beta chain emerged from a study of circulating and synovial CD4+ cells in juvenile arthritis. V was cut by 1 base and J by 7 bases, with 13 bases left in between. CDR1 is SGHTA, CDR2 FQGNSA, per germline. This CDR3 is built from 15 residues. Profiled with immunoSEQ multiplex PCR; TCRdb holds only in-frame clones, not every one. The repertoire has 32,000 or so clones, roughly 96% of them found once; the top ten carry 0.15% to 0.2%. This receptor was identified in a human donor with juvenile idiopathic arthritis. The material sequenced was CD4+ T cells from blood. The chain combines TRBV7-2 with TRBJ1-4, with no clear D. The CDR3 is CASSLGAGGGEKLFF. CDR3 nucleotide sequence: TGTGCCAGCAGCTTAGGGGCAGGAGGAGGTGAAAAACTGTTTTTT. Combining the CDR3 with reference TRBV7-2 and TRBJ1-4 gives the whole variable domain GAGVSQSPSNKVTEKGKDVELRCDPISGHTALYWYRQSLGQGLEFLIYFQGNSAPDKSGLPSDRFSAERTGGSVSTLTIQRTQQEDSAVYLCASSLGAGGGEKLFFGSGTQLSVL.